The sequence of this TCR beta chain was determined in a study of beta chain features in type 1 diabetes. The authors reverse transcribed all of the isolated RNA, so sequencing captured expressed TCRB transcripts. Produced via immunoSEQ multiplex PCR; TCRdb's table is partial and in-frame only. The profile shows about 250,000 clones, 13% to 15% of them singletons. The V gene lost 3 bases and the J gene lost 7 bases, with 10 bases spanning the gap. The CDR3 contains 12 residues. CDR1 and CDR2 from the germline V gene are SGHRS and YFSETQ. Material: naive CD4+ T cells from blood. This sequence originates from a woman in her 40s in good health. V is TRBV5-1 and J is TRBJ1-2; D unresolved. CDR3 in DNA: TGCGCCAGCAGCTCAGGTATCTCTGGCTACACCTTC. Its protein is CASSSGISGYTF.